Listed below are T cell receptor beta chains from one sample, sequenced in a study of cytomegalovirus exposure and HLA in healthy donors. The table came from immunoSEQ multiplex PCR; TCRdb's copy has only in-frame clones and leaves some out. The sample table includes 150,000 to 250,000 clones. The sample taken for sequencing was PBMCs. The source is a boy aged 10-17 years in good health and CMV-seronegative. CDR3s leave out the opening cysteine and the closing phenylalanine or tryptophan. The order of the fields is V gene, J gene, CDR3 protein.

TRBV5-1	TRBJ2-5	ASSLGIAGEETQY
TRBV6-5	TRBJ2-1	ASSSTSGGYNEQF
TRBV5-1	TRBJ2-5	ASRYGGLEETQY
TRBV6-5	TRBJ2-7	ASRSGQGMTYEQY
TRBV29-1	TRBJ1-1	SFIAVNTEAF
TRBV7-3	TRBJ1-1	ASSQGQGTEAF
TRBV6-6	TRBJ1-5	ASSPTGVNQPQH
TRBV6-1	TRBJ2-7	ASSPLTHYEQY
TRBV5-1	TRBJ2-2	ASSPDRGRGGELF
TRBV7-9	TRBJ1-5	ASSLALQPQH
TRBV15	TRBJ2-2	ATRTRPNTGELF
TRBV7-2	TRBJ2-7	ASSSSGGAPPYEQY
TRBV7-2	TRBJ2-5	ASSFSGTSETQY
TRBV13	TRBJ2-1	ASSFPIRGGNEQF
TRBV11-2	TRBJ2-5	ASSLAGGSETQY
TRBV4-3	TRBJ1-1	ASSQGNRYRAGDTEAF
TRBV18	TRBJ2-5	ASSGPGQRETQY
TRBV6-5	TRBJ2-2	ASSFSGGVNTGELF
TRBV6-1	TRBJ1-1	ASVTGAANTEAF
TRBV7-8	TRBJ1-5	ASSAGTPSGNQPQH
TRBV4-2	TRBJ1-6	ASSQDRDSYSPLH
TRBV5-6	TRBJ1-4	ASSLDSLTTNEKLF
TRBV6-6	TRBJ1-3	ASKTGGGHSGNTIY
TRBV5-1	TRBJ1-2	ASSLGQREGYT
TRBV7-2	TRBJ2-7	ASSLEGGLYEQY
TRBV14	TRBJ2-2	ASSPQFGLATGELF
TRBV13	TRBJ1-2	ASSLVGRADGYT
TRBV5-1	TRBJ2-3	ASSSSWGLAGADTQY
TRBV4-1	TRBJ2-1	ASSQESRGEQF
TRBV11-2	TRBJ2-7	ASSLDRVHEQY
TRBV7-2	TRBJ2-5	ASSLARLAGIETQY
TRBV5-4	TRBJ1-1	ASSLAHGNTEAF
TRBV6-5	TRBJ2-4	ASSPVEAAKNIQY
TRBV14	TRBJ1-1	ASSLPGSGDTEAF
TRBV6-6	TRBJ2-7	ASSPQGLSYEQY
TRBV6-1	TRBJ1-4	ASSDPRRGNEKLF
TRBV11-2	TRBJ2-7	ASSLWGRTGHYEQY
TRBV30	TRBJ1-1	AWSRNTEAF
TRBV2	TRBJ2-3	ASQKTWGGGTDTQY
TRBV27	TRBJ1-3	ASSAISGISENTIY
TRBV15	TRBJ2-5	ATSLWGVTYPTQETQY
TRBV10-3	TRBJ1-6	AISGGRDSPLH
TRBV28	TRBJ1-2	ASSSGQTYGYT
TRBV29-1	TRBJ2-3	SVEGGGSTDTQY
TRBV28	TRBJ2-7	ASTPPQRGSYEQY
TRBV4-1	TRBJ1-5	ASSPGQAIYSNQPQH
TRBV5-6	TRBJ1-2	ASSLAAGVGYGYT
TRBV28	TRBJ2-1	ASSGQGIPYNEQF
TRBV18	TRBJ1-5	ASSPPGGNRGLQPQH
TRBV6-6	TRBJ2-7	ASTYRGMNEQY
TRBV6-5	TRBJ2-7	ASSYVREPYEQY
TRBV19	TRBJ2-1	ASSMEGSYNEQF
TRBV4-2	TRBJ2-1	ASSQEALAPSYNEQF